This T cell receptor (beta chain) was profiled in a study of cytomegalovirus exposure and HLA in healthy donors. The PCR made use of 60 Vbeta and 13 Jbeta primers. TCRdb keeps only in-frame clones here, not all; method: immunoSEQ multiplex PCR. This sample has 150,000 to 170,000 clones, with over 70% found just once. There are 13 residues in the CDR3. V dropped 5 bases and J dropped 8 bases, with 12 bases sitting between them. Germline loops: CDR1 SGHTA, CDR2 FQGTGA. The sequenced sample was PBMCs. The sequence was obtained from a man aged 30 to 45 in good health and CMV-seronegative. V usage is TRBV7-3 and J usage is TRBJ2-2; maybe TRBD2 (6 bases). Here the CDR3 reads CASSVWGGGELFF. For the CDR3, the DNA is TGTGCCAGCAGCGTATGGGGAGGAGGGGAGCTGTTTTTT.